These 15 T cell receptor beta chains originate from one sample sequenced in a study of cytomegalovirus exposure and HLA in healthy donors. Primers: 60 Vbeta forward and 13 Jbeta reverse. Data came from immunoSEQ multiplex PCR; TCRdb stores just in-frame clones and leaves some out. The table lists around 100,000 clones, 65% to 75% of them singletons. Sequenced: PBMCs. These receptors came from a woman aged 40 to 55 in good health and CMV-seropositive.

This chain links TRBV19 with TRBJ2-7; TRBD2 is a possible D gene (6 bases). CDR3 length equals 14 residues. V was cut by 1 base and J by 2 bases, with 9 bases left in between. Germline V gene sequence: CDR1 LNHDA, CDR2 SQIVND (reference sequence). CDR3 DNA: TGTGCCAGTAGTATAGCACCGGGAGCCTACGAGCAGTACTTC. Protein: CASSIAPGAYEQYF.

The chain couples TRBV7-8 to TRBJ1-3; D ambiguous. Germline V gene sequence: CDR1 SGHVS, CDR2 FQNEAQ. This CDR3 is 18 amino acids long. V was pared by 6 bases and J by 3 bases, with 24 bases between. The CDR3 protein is CASSLTNGVGGFGNTIYF. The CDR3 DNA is TGTGCCAGCAGTCTAACGAACGGGGTCGGAGGGTTTGGAAACACCATATATTTT.

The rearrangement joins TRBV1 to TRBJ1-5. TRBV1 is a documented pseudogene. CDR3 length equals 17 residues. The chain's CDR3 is CTSSQGRGNYSNQPQHF. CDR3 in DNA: TGCACCAGCAGCCAAGGGAGAGGGAACTATAGCAATCAGCCCCAGCATTTT.

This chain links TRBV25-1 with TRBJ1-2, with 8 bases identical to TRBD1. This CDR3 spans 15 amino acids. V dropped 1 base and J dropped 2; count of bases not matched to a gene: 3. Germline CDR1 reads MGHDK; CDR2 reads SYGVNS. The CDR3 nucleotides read TGTGCCAGCAGTGAATCAGGGACAGGCAACTATGGCTACACCTTC. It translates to CASSESGTGNYGYTF.

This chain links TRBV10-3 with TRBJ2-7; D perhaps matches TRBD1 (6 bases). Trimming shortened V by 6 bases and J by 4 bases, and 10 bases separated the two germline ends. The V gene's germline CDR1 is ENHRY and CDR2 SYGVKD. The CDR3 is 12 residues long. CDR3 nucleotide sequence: TGTGCCATCAGCCCCCAGGGGTACGAGCAGTACTTC. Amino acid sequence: CAISPQGYEQYF.

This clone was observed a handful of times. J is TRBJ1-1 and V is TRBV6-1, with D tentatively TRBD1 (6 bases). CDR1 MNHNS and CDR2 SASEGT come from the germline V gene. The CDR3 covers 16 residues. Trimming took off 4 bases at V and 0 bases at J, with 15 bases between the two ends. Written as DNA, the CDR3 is TGTGCCAGCAGTGGTGTTTCAGGGGAAGTGAACACTGAAGCTTTCTTT. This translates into CASSGVSGEVNTEAFF.

In DNA, the CDR3 is TGTGCCAGCAGCTTAGGTCCCGAGGGATACGAGCAGTACTTC. This translates into CASSLGPEGYEQYF. The chain joins TRBV7-2 to TRBJ2-7; weak D call: TRBD2 (5 bases). V was shortened by 1 base and J by 4 bases, with 11 bases between the two germline ends. The CDR3 consists of 14 residues. The germline V gene encodes CDR1 SGHTA and CDR2 FQGNSA.

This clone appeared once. The CDR3 spells CASSAGTGSYNEQFF. The CDR3 bases are TGTGCCAGCAGTGCCGGGACAGGGTCCTACAATGAGCAGTTCTTC. The genes are TRBV11-3 and TRBJ2-1; 9 nucleotides align to TRBD1. CDR1 and CDR2 (germline): SGHNT, YENEEA. The CDR3 is made up of 15 amino acids. J was trimmed by 1 base and V by 6 bases; bases with no gene match: 4.

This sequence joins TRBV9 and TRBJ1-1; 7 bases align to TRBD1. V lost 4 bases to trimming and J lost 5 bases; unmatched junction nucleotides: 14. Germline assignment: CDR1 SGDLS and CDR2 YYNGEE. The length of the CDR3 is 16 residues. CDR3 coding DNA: TGTGCCAGCAGCCCCACGACAGGGTTGAGGGGGACTGAAGCTTTCTTT. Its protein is CASSPTTGLRGTEAFF.

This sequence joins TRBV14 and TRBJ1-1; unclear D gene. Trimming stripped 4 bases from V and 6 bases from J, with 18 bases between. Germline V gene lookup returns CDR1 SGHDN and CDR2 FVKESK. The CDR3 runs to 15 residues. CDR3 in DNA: TGTGCCAGCAGCCTTTTCAGCGGGAGGTCCCCTGAAGCTTTCTTT. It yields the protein CASSLFSGRSPEAFF. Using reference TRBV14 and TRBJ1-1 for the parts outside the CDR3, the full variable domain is EAGVTQFPSHSVIEKGQTVTLRCDPISGHDNLYWYRRVMGKEIKFLLHFVKESKQDESGMPNNRFLAERTGGTYSTLKVQPAELEDSGVYFCASSLFSGRSPEAFFGQGTRLTVV.

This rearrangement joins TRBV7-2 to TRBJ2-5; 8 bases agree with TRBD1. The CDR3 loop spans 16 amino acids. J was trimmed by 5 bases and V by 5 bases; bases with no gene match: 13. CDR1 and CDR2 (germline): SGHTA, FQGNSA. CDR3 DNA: TGTGCCAGCAGCCCCCATGGTGACAGGGGAGCGGAGACCCAGTACTTC. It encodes CASSPHGDRGAETQYF.

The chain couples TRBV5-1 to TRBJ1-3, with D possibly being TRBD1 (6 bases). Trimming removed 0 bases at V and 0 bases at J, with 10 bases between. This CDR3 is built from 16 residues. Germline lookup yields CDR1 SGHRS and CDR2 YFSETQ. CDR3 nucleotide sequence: TGCGCCAGCAGCTTGGGACAGGCGAGCTCTGGAAACACCATATATTTT. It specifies CASSLGQASSGNTIYF.

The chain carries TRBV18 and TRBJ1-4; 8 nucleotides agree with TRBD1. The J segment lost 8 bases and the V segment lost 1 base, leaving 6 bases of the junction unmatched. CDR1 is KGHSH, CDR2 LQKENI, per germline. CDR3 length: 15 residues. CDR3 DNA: TGTGCCAGCTCACCACTTGTGGGACAGGAAGAAAAACTGTTTTTT. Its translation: CASSPLVGQEEKLFF.

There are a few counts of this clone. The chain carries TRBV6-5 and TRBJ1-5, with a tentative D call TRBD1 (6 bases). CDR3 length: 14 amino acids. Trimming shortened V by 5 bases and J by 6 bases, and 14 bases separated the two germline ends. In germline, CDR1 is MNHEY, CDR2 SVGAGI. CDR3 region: CASSEYGGTQPQHF. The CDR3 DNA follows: TGTGCCAGCAGTGAATATGGGGGCACTCAGCCCCAGCATTTT.

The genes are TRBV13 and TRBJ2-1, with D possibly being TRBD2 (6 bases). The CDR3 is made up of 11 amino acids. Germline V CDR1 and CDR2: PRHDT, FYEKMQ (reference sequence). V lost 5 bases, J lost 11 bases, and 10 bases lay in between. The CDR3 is CASSQDYQQFF. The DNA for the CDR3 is TGTGCCAGCAGCCAGGACTACCAGCAGTTCTTC.